This entry lists 2 T cell receptor beta chains sequenced from one sample in a study of cytotoxic CD8 clonotypes in ibrutinib-treated CLL. Some clones are missing from TCRdb's copy, which holds only in-frame ones; the method was immunoSEQ multiplex PCR. This sample has approximately 150,000 clones, with approximately 80% found just once. Sequencing used PBMCs, obtained after 12 months of ibrutinib treatment. Receptor source: a human donor with chronic lymphocytic leukemia.

This chain links TRBV23-1 with TRBJ1-1; a weak D match, TRBD1 (6 bases). TRBV23-1 is classed as an ORF, of uncertain function. This CDR3 spans 17 amino acids. The V end lost 4 bases, the J end lost 5 bases, and 23 bases lay between the germline ends. The CDR3 coding sequence is TGCGCCAGCAGTCCCTTCCCCGACAGGCCAAGGAGTACTGAAGCTTTCTTT. Translation gives CASSPFPDRPRSTEAFF.

CDR3 sequence reads: CASSYAQGEYNSPLHF. Here the CDR3 DNA reads TGTGCCAGCAGTTACGCCCAAGGGGAATATAATTCACCCCTCCACTTT. This chain links TRBV6-5 with TRBJ1-6; weak D call: TRBD1 (5 bases). Germline V gene data show CDR1 as MNHEY and CDR2 as SVGAGI. The CDR3 spans 16 residues. The V end lost 2 bases, the J end lost 4 bases, and 12 bases lay between the germline ends.